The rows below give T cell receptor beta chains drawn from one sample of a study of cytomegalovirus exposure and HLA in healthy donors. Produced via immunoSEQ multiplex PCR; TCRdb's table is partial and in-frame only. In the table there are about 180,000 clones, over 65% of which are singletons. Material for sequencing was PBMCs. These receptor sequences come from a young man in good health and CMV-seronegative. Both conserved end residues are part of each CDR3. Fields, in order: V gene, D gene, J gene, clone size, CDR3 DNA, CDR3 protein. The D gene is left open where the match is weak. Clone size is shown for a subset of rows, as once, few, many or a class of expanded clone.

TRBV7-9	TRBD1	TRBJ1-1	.	TGTGCCAGCAGCTGGACAGGGGTTGGGGACACTGAAGCTTTCTTT	CASSWTGVGDTEAFF
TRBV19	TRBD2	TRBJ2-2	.	TGTGCCAGTAGTGCCTGGGGGGGGAACACCGGGGAGCTGTTTTTT	CASSAWGGNTGELFF
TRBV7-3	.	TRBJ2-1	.	TGTGCCAGCAGCTTAGTTCATAGCGGCAATGAGCAGTTCTTC	CASSLVHSGNEQFF
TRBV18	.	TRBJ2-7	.	TGTGCCAGCTCACCGGCGGAGGGCAAGAAGTACTTC	CASSPAEGKKYF
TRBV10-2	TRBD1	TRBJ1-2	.	TGCGCCAGCAGTGGGACAGGGGACTATGGCTACACCTTC	CASSGTGDYGYTF
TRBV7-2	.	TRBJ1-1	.	TGTGCCAGCAGCTCCCTTGCGGCGAACACTGAAGCTTTCTTT	CASSSLAANTEAFF
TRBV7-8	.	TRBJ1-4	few	TGTGCCAGCAGCCCCCGGGGAGAAGGGGGAGAAAAACTGTTTTTT	CASSPRGEGGEKLFF
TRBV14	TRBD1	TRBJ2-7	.	TGTGCCAGCAGCCAAGACTACCCCGGGACAGGGGGCAGCGAGCAGTACTTC	CASSQDYPGTGGSEQYF
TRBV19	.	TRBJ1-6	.	TGTGCCAGTAGTATGACAAGTAATAATTCACCCCTCCACTTT	CASSMTSNNSPLHF
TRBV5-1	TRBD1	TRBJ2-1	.	TGCGCCAGCAGCCCCGGGACAGGCAGGTCTTACTCCTACAATGAGCAGTTCTTC	CASSPGTGRSYSYNEQFF
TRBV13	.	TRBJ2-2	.	TGTGCCAGCAGCTTAGGGGGAGATACGAACACCGGGGAGCTGTTTTTT	CASSLGGDTNTGELFF
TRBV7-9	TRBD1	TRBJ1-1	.	TGTGCCAGCAGCCCCCGGACAGGAATGAACACTGAAGCTTTCTTT	CASSPRTGMNTEAFF
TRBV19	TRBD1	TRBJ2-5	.	TGTGCCAGTAGTAGAGCTGGGACAGGGAAAGAGACCCAGTACTTC	CASSRAGTGKETQYF
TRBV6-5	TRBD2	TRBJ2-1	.	TGTGCCAGCAACCTAGCGGGAGTGGGGCCCAATGAGCAGTTCTTC	CASNLAGVGPNEQFF
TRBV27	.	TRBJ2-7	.	TGTGCCAGCAAGCGAGCTGGTACCTACGAGCAGTACTTC	CASKRAGTYEQYF
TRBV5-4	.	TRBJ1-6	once	TGTGCCAGCAGCTTAGAGAGCGGGTTGGGCTCACCCCTCCACTTT	CASSLESGLGSPLHF
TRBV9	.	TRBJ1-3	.	TGTGCCAGCAGCGTAGACGCGGGGGCCGCTGGAAACACCATATATTTT	CASSVDAGAAGNTIYF
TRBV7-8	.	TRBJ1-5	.	TGTGCCAGCAGCTTAGCCCAGAACCCGGGGGGCAATCAGCCCCAGCATTTT	CASSLAQNPGGNQPQHF
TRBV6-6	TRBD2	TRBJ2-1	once	TGTGCCAGCAGGGACACTAGCGGGGGCTCCTACAATGAGCAGTTCTTC	CASRDTSGGSYNEQFF
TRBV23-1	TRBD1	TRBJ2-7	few	TGCGCCAGCAGTTTGGGCGGACAGGGGGGAACCTCCTACGAGCAGTACTTC	CASSLGGQGGTSYEQYF
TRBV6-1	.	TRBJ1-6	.	TGTGCCAGCAGTGAATTGGAGATCTCACCCCTCCACTTT	CASSELEISPLHF
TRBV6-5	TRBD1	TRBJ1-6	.	TGTGCCAGCAGTTACTCAGGGACAGGAGCGAATTCACCCCTCCACTTT	CASSYSGTGANSPLHF
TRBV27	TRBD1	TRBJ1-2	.	TGTGCCAGTCGGCGGACAGGGCCTTATGGCTACACCTTC	CASRRTGPYGYTF
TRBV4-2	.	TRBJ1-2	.	TGTGCCAGCAGCCAAGATCTAAGGACACCTCTTAACTATGGCTACACCTTC	CASSQDLRTPLNYGYTF
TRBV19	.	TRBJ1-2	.	TGTGCCAGTAGTTTCTCCGGGGTCGGGGACTATGGCTACACCTTC	CASSFSGVGDYGYTF
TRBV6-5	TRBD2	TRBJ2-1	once	TGTGCCAGCAGCCAAACCGGGGGGGCCATTAATGAGCAGTTCTTC	CASSQTGGAINEQFF
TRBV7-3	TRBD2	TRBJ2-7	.	TGTGCCAGCAGCTGGACTAGCGCCTACGAGCAGTACTTC	CASSWTSAYEQYF
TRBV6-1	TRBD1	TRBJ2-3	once	TGTGCCAGCAGGTCGACAGGGGATACGCAGTATTTT	CASRSTGDTQYF
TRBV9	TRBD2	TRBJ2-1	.	TGTGCCAGCAGCGTAGGGTTAGCGGGTACTATGGCCGGTGAGCAGTTCTTC	CASSVGLAGTMAGEQFF
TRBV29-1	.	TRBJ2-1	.	TGCAGCGTTTGTCCCGGGGTTGGGAGTGAGCAGTTCTTC	CSVCPGVGSEQFF
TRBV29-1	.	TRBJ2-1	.	TGCAGCCTCGGGACACGTTACAATGAGCAGTTCTTC	CSLGTRYNEQFF
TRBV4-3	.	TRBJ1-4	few	TGCGCCAGCAGCCAAGATAACAGCAGAGCAACTAATGAAAAACTGTTTTTT	CASSQDNSRATNEKLFF
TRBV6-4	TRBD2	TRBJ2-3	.	TGTGCCAGCAGTCCCAGCGGGGGCGGTTTGGATACGCAGTATTTT	CASSPSGGGLDTQYF
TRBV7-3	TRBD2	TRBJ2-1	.	TGTGCCAGCAGCTTAGGGTCTAGCGGGAGAAGGTACAATGAGCAGTTCTTC	CASSLGSSGRRYNEQFF
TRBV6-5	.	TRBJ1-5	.	TGTGCCAGCAGTTCCCTAGACCCGAGCAATCAGCCCCAGCATTTT	CASSSLDPSNQPQHF
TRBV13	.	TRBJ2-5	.	TGTGCCAGCAGCTCCCAAATCGACAGTGCCCCAGAGACCCAGTACTTC	CASSSQIDSAPETQYF
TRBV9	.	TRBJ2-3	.	TGTGCCAGCAGCGTTTCAGGGAGCACAGATACGCAGTATTTT	CASSVSGSTDTQYF
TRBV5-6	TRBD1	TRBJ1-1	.	TGTGCCAGCAGATACGGACAGGGTTACACTGAAGCTTTCTTT	CASRYGQGYTEAFF
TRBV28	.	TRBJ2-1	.	TGTGCCAGCAGTTTGGGGGCCGGGTTCACCTACAATGAGCAGTTCTTC	CASSLGAGFTYNEQFF
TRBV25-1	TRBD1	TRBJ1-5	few	TGTGCCAGCAGTGGAGGGACAGGAGATCTCAATCAGCCCCAGCATTTT	CASSGGTGDLNQPQHF
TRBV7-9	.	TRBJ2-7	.	TGTGCCAGCAGCACGGCGGAGAGCGATTACGAGCAGTACTTC	CASSTAESDYEQYF